This paragraph reports one TCR beta chain. The protocol was immunoSEQ multiplex PCR, while the TCRdb copy is restricted to in-frame clones and leaves out a portion. The sample includes 290,000 or so clones, 87% of them seen just once. This record belongs to a study of blood T cell repertoires in COVID-19. The CDR3 is 18 residues long. The V gene lost 4 bases and the J gene lost 6 bases, with 27 bases spanning the gap. Germline assignment: CDR1 SNHLY and CDR2 FYNNEI. This TCR was sampled from a man aged 18 to 35 with active or convalescent COVID-19. The specimen sequenced was peripheral blood. This chain links TRBV2 with TRBJ1-2; a possible D gene is TRBD1 (5 bases). This CDR3 reads CASSVNLGAIPVGDGYTF. The CDR3 bases are TGTGCCAGCAGTGTTAATCTTGGGGCGATTCCCGTTGGGGATGGCTACACCTTC. Supplemented by reference TRBV2 and TRBJ1-2, the full variable domain reads EPEVTQTPSHQVTQMGQEVILRCVPISNHLYFYWYRQILGQKVEFLVSFYNNEISEKSEIFDDQFSVERPDGSNFTLKIRSTKLEDSAMYFCASSVNLGAIPVGDGYTFGSGTRLTVV.